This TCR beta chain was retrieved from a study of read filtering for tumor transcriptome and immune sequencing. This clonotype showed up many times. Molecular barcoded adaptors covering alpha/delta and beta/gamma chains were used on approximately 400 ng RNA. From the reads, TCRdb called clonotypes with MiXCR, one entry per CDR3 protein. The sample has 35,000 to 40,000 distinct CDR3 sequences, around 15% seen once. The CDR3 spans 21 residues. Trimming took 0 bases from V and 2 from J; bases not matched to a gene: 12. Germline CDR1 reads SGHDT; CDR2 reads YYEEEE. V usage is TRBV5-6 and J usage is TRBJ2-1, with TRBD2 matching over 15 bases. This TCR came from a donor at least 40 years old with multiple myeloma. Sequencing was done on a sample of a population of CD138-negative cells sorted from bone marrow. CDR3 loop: CASSLDRRTSGRAGTYNEQFF. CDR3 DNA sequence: TGTGCCAGCAGCTTGGATAGGCGGACTAGCGGGAGGGCCGGAACCTACAATGAGCAGTTCTTC.